The 9 T cell receptor beta chains reported below all come from one sample, sequenced in a study of long-term antiretroviral therapy in people with HIV. Samples were assayed with immunoSEQ v3.0 at survey level. The repertoire was sequenced with immunoSEQ multiplex PCR; TCRdb's copy has only in-frame clones and lacks some. The sample has under 20,000 clones, around nine tenths seen once. This sample comprised unsorted PBMCs, obtained 0.5 years after starting antiretroviral therapy. The source of these receptors is a man aged 35-49 years with HIV.

The V gene is TRBV18, the J gene TRBJ2-3, with 15 bases identical to TRBD2. V shed 3 bases, J shed 1 base, and the junction held 2 bases outside the gene matches. The CDR3 has 17 amino acids. Germline CDR1 and CDR2: KGHSH and LQKENI. The CDR3 coding sequence is TGTGCCAGCTCACCTTGGACTAGCGGGGGGGGCACAGATACGCAGTATTTT. Its translation is CASSPWTSGGGTDTQYF.

V usage is TRBV11-2 and J usage is TRBJ1-3; TRBD1 matches at 7 bases. The CDR3 contains 16 residues. In germline, CDR1 is SGHAT, CDR2 FQNNGV. The junction had 8 bases not matched to a gene; V was cut back by 1 base and J by 5 bases. CDR3 nucleotides: TGTGCCAGCAGCTTAGTAGCCGCAGGGGGGAGAAACACCATATATTTT. This translates into CASSLVAAGGRNTIYF.

The chain carries TRBV29-1 and TRBJ2-2; TRBD2 might be the D (5 bases). In germline, CDR1 is SQVTM, CDR2 ANQGSEA. The CDR3 is made up of 14 amino acids. The V end lost 3 bases, the J end lost 0 bases, and 8 bases lay between the germline ends. DNA of the CDR3: TGCAGCGTTGAGTCGGGGACGAACACCGGGGAGCTGTTTTTT. It encodes CSVESGTNTGELFF.

The chain links TRBV7-9 to TRBJ2-7; D is possibly TRBD2 (6 bases). The V gene's germline CDR1 is SEHNR and CDR2 FQNEAQ (reference sequence). The CDR3 is 16 amino acids. Trimming stripped 2 bases from V and 0 bases from J, with 14 bases between. The DNA for the CDR3 is TGTGCCAGCAGCTTACCCGGGACTGAGAGCTCCTACGAGCAGTACTTC. This gives the protein CASSLPGTESSYEQYF.

This sequence joins TRBV7-6 and TRBJ2-1; D is perhaps TRBD2 (6 bases). Germline values: CDR1 SGHVS, CDR2 FNYEAQ. V gave up 2 bases and J gave up 9 bases, with 8 bases separating them. The CDR3 loop spans 12 amino acids. The CDR3 sequence: CASSLISGEQFF. The DNA of the CDR3 is TGTGCCAGCAGCTTAATTAGCGGTGAGCAGTTCTTC.

The chain is built from TRBV4-2 and TRBJ2-3; unclear D gene. Trimming shortened V by 0 bases and J by 2 bases, and 12 bases separated the two germline ends. Germline V gene data show CDR1 as LGHNA and CDR2 as YNFKEQ. The CDR3 has 16 amino acids. For the CDR3, the DNA is TGTGCCAGCAGCCAAGAAGACAACAGTTACACAGATACGCAGTATTTT. Residues: CASSQEDNSYTDTQYF.

The V and J genes are TRBV19 and TRBJ2-7, with a possible D match to TRBD2 (5 bases). V dropped 7 bases and J dropped 2 bases, with 12 bases sitting between them. The CDR3 has 13 residues. Per germline, CDR1 LNHDA and CDR2 SQIVND (reference sequence). CDR3 bases: TGTGCCAGTAAATTTCCCGGGGCCTACGAGCAGTACTTC. Its protein is CASKFPGAYEQYF.

The chain has TRBV6-4 and TRBJ2-2; D is unclear. Germline lookup yields CDR1 MRHNA and CDR2 SNTAGT. The CDR3 sequence is 12 residues long. Deletions cut 1 base from V and 6 bases from J, with 3 bases between. Here the CDR3 reads CASSDLSGELFF. As DNA, the CDR3 is TGTGCCAGCAGTGACTTATCCGGGGAGCTGTTTTTT.

The chain recombines TRBV25-1 with TRBJ2-3; 9 bases map to TRBD2. This CDR3 contains 15 residues. V was clipped by 3 bases and J by 3 bases; unmatched bases: 4. Germline loops: CDR1 MGHDK, CDR2 SYGVNS. The CDR3 sequence: CASSERGGRTDTQYF. In DNA form, the CDR3 reads TGTGCCAGCAGTGAGCGGGGGGGGCGTACAGATACGCAGTATTTT.